Shown below are 14 T cell receptor beta chains from a single sample sequenced in a study of T cells in tuberculosis. The repertoire was sequenced with immunoSEQ multiplex PCR; TCRdb's copy has only in-frame clones and lacks some. This table holds roughly 41,000 clones, 90% to 95% found once. Sequenced input: PBMCs. These receptors all stem from a donor aged 10 to 29 with latent tuberculosis or without tuberculosis infection. Some clones in this sample may be carry-over from other donors' samples.

The rearrangement links TRBV30 to TRBJ1-4; no clear D gene. V lost 8 bases, J lost 0 bases, and 10 bases lay in between. This CDR3 is built from 13 residues. From germline, CDR1 is GTSNPN and CDR2 SVGIG (reference sequence). CDR3: CAHQVATNEKLFF. Written as DNA, the CDR3 is TGTGCCCACCAGGTTGCAACTAATGAAAAACTGTTTTTT.

The chain is built from TRBV6-1 and TRBJ2-7; no clear D. Trimming shortened V by 6 bases and J by 3 bases, and 3 bases separated the two germline ends. CDR1 and CDR2 from the germline V gene are MNHNS and SASEGT. This CDR3 has 10 amino acids. For the CDR3, the DNA is TGTGCCAGCAGCAACTACGAGCAGTACTTC. It codes for CASSNYEQYF.

This chain uses TRBV4-3 with TRBJ2-3; the match to TRBD2 covers 10 bases. V was clipped by 0 bases and J by 10 bases; unmatched bases: 16. The CDR3 is made up of 18 amino acids. Germline V lookup: CDR1 LGHNA, CDR2 YSLEER. The CDR3 is CASSQELASGLAPPAQYF. In nucleotides, the CDR3 is TGCGCCAGCAGCCAAGAATTAGCTTCGGGACTAGCGCCCCCGGCGCAGTATTTT.

This clone occurred once. The chain links TRBV6-5 to TRBJ2-7; 8 bases line up with TRBD1. V was pared by 7 bases and J by 2 bases, with 10 bases of the junction left unmatched. Germline CDR1 MNHEY, CDR2 SVGAGI. The CDR3 runs to 15 residues. CDR3 loop: CASIAQRTGTYEQYF. The CDR3 bases are TGTGCCAGCATTGCCCAAAGGACAGGGACCTACGAGCAGTACTTC.

The chain combines TRBV21-1 with TRBJ1-1; the table's D call, TRBD1, was not checked against the DNA. TRBV21-1 is given as a pseudogene. The CDR3 loop spans 14 amino acids. Here the CDR3 reads CASSKGATHTEAFF. The CDR3, as DNA: TGTGCCAGCAGCAAAGGGGCTACCCACACTGAAGCTTTCTTT.

The chain combines TRBV6-6 with TRBJ2-7, with D possibly TRBD2 on 6 matching bases. This CDR3 has 15 residues. Trimming shortened V by 8 bases and J by 3 bases, and 20 bases separated the two germline ends. Looked up from germline, CDR1 is MNHNY and CDR2 is SVGAGI (reference sequence). DNA for the CDR3: TGTGCCAGCGCGAGGAGGGCCGGATACCGCTACGAGCAGTACTTC. Its protein is CASARRAGYRYEQYF.

V gene TRBV27 combines with J gene TRBJ2-3; 7 bases map to TRBD1. Germline CDR1 reads MNHEY; CDR2 reads SMNVEV (reference sequence). The CDR3 has 16 amino acids. With 5 bases clipped from V and 2 bases from J, the junction kept 10 bases outside the gene matches. The DNA for the CDR3 is TGTGCCAGCAGTCCCCTCGGACAGGAATACACAGATACGCAGTATTTT. Translating it yields CASSPLGQEYTDTQYF.

The genes are TRBV19 and TRBJ1-2; TRBD1 agrees at 7 bases. Germline V gene data show CDR1 as LNHDA and CDR2 as SQIVND (reference sequence). Trimming took 5 bases from V and 7 from J; bases not matched to a gene: 16. This CDR3 contains 16 residues. The CDR3 reads CASSRLGQVFYGGYTF. The CDR3, as DNA: TGTGCCAGTAGTCGACTCGGACAGGTCTTCTATGGTGGCTACACCTTC.

The CDR3 sequence: CASSFNGAGRDIQYF. CDR3 coding DNA: TGTGCCAGCAGCTTCAACGGGGCCGGGAGGGACATTCAGTACTTC. The chain has TRBV7-2 and TRBJ2-4, with 8 bases matching TRBD2. The germline gives CDR1 SGHTA, CDR2 FQGNSA. CDR3 length: 15 amino acids. Germline trimming cut 3 bases from V and 8 bases from J; bases unmatched to any gene: 9.

The rearrangement links TRBV6-6 to TRBJ1-2; 9 bases line up with TRBD1. The CDR3 loop spans 13 amino acids. The germline V gene has CDR1 MNHNY and CDR2 SVGAGI (reference sequence). V lost 5 bases, J lost 8 bases, and 6 bases stayed unmatched. In DNA form, the CDR3 reads TGTGCCAGCAGTCCCGGGACAGGGCCCGGCTACACCTTC. Translation: CASSPGTGPGYTF.

The chain links TRBV19 to TRBJ2-7; D may be TRBD2 (6 bases). Trimming removed 10 bases from V and 0 bases from J, with 19 bases in between. There are 15 residues in the CDR3. Germline CDR1 is LNHDA and CDR2 is SQIVND (reference sequence). CDR3 sequence (DNA): TGTGCCACCTCAGCGGGTTACTCAAGCTCCTACGAGCAGTACTTC. It is translated as CATSAGYSSSYEQYF.

The V and J genes are TRBV6-4 and TRBJ1-6; D might be TRBD1 (6 bases). The germline CDR1 and CDR2 sequences are MRHNA and SNTAGT. CDR3 length: 18 residues. The germline V and J ends were trimmed by 0 bases and 4 bases, with 16 bases remaining between them. This CDR3 reads CASSDSSHRVGYNSPLHF. The CDR3 DNA reads as TGTGCCAGCAGTGACTCAAGCCACAGGGTAGGATATAATTCACCCCTCCACTTT.

The chain links TRBV19 to TRBJ2-3; D may be TRBD2 (6 bases). Trimming removed 3 bases from V and 0 bases from J, with 7 bases in between. The germline gives CDR1 LNHDA, CDR2 SQIVND (reference sequence). This CDR3 comprises 14 residues. The CDR3 spells CASSMRDSTDTQYF. CDR3 DNA sequence: TGTGCCAGTAGTATGCGGGACAGCACAGATACGCAGTATTTT.

The CDR3: CASSLYGGAYTDTQYF. The CDR3 nucleotides read TGTGCCAGCAGCCTCTACGGGGGAGCCTACACAGATACGCAGTATTTT. V is TRBV9 and J is TRBJ2-3; D is perhaps TRBD2 (6 bases). CDR1 is SGDLS and CDR2 is YYNGEE in the germline V gene. V was clipped by 4 bases and J by 2 bases, with 17 bases between them. The CDR3 has 16 residues.